The 18 T cell receptor beta chains given below trace back to one sample, sequenced in a study of CD8 T cells in Susac syndrome (dated by TCRdb to about 2019). The library was produced with the immunoSEQ multiplex PCR assay. RNA was extracted with the RNeasy kit and roughly 0.45 to 1 ug was reverse transcribed using random hexamers. TCRdb itself trimmed the public reads at Q25 with fastp, ran MiXCR and retained productive beta chains. When rows share a CDR3 protein, they turn into one entry using the most common DNA and genes. Here the sample has roughly 180,000 distinct CDR3 sequences; about 95% occur a single time. Together, the top ten hold 0.1% of the sample. The sequenced sample consisted of CD4+ T cells from PBMCs. Every receptor here comes from a human donor in good health.

This chain joins TRBV20-1 and TRBJ1-2, with TRBD1 matching over 7 bases. This CDR3 comprises 13 residues. Per germline, CDR1 DFQATT and CDR2 SNEGSKA (reference sequence). Unmatched junction bases numbered 5, after V lost 5 bases and J lost 2 bases. The CDR3, as DNA: TGCAGTGCTGTTACAGGGGTAAACTATGGCTACACCTTC. Translation gives CSAVTGVNYGYTF.

The genes are TRBV30 and TRBJ2-3, with TRBD2 matching over 11 bases. Germline V gives CDR1 GTSNPN, CDR2 SVGIG (reference sequence). Unmatched junction bases numbered 5, after V lost 0 bases and J lost 3 bases. The length of the CDR3 is 16 residues. CDR3 protein: CAWSVLPSGRTDTQYF. In nucleotides, the CDR3 is TGTGCCTGGAGTGTACTTCCTAGCGGGAGGACAGATACGCAGTATTTT.

This clonotype was counted once. The CDR3 DNA reads as TGTGCCAGCAGTCTAGCGGGAGGGCCGGTCGGGGAGCTGTTTTTT. This codes for CASSLAGGPVGELFF. The chain uses TRBV6-5 and TRBJ2-2; TRBD2 aligns across 12 bases. This CDR3 spans 15 amino acids. With V trimmed by 5 bases and J by 7 bases, 5 bases remained unmatched. Germline V gene data show CDR1 as MNHEY and CDR2 as SVGAGI.

The chain is built from TRBV18 and TRBJ1-2; the D is unclear. The ends were cut back, 6 bases at V and 3 bases at J, with 11 bases in the middle. Germline lookup yields CDR1 KGHSH and CDR2 LQKENI. This CDR3 comprises 13 residues. CDR3 region: CASSPPSYYGYTF. The CDR3 region has the DNA TGTGCCAGCTCGCCCCCGTCCTACTATGGCTACACCTTC.

V and J are TRBV19 and TRBJ1-2, with TRBD1 as a possible D gene (6 bases). The CDR3 runs 12 residues. Germline CDR1 and CDR2: LNHDA and SQIVND (reference sequence). V dropped 5 bases and J dropped 3 bases, with 7 bases sitting between them. CDR3 sequence reads: CASSPGDYGYTF. For the CDR3, the DNA is TGTGCCAGTAGTCCAGGGGACTATGGCTACACCTTC.

This rearrangement joins TRBV27 to TRBJ2-6; D is possibly TRBD2 (6 bases). CDR3 length: 15 residues. With 4 bases removed from V and 2 bases from J, the gap between germline ends came to 9 bases. The germline V gene encodes CDR1 MNHEY and CDR2 SMNVEV (reference sequence). The CDR3 nucleotides read TGTGCCAGCAGTTCCCCGGGGGCTGGGGCCAACGTCCTGACTTTC. This translates into CASSSPGAGANVLTF.

V gene TRBV11-3 combines with J gene TRBJ2-3, with D hard to call. V lost 1 base and J lost 11, with 10 bases in between. The CDR3 is 12 amino acids. The germline V gene has CDR1 SGHNT and CDR2 YENEEA. The chain's CDR3 is CASSLGDEVQYF. In DNA form, the CDR3 reads TGTGCCAGCAGCTTAGGCGACGAGGTGCAGTATTTT.

This chain links TRBV6-6 with TRBJ1-5; 9 bases fit TRBD1. The CDR3 sequence is 15 residues long. V was pared by 6 bases and J by 3 bases, with 6 bases of the junction left unmatched. Germline V gene sequence: CDR1 MNHNY, CDR2 SVGAGI (reference sequence). Written as DNA, the CDR3 is TGTGCCAGCAGGGCTACAGGGGGCAACAATCAGCCCCAGCATTTT. Translation: CASRATGGNNQPQHF.

This chain connects TRBV20-1 to TRBJ2-7; 7 bases match TRBD2. The germline CDR1 and CDR2 sequences are DFQATT and SNEGSKA (reference sequence). After removal of 3 bases from V and 2 bases from J, the junction contained 7 bases not matched to a gene. This CDR3 has 14 residues. CDR3 coding DNA: TGCAGTGCTAGTCTCCGACTAGCCCCCTACGAGCAGTACTTC. Translating gives CSASLRLAPYEQYF.

V and J are TRBV7-2 and TRBJ2-5; D unclear. Looked up from germline, CDR1 is SGHTA and CDR2 is FQGNSA. This CDR3 region has 14 residues. The V end was cut by 4 bases, the J end by 1 base, with 10 bases between. The CDR3 sequence: CASSSALAQETQYF. The CDR3 DNA is TGTGCCAGCAGCTCCGCGTTGGCCCAAGAGACCCAGTACTTC.

V is TRBV4-1 and J is TRBJ1-2; D perhaps matches TRBD1 (5 bases). Germline loops: CDR1 MGHRA, CDR2 YSYEKL. The CDR3 length is 14 residues. The ends were cut back, 1 base at V and 4 bases at J, with 10 bases in the middle. The CDR3: CASSQGLGGYGYTF. The DNA for the CDR3 is TGCGCCAGCAGCCAAGGGCTGGGGGGCTATGGCTACACCTTC.

This chain uses TRBV4-3 with TRBJ1-1; weak D call: TRBD1 (6 bases). The CDR3 runs to 15 residues. V dropped 5 bases and J dropped 2 bases, with 15 bases sitting between them. Per the germline V gene, CDR1 is LGHNA and CDR2 is YSLEER. CDR3 DNA: TGCGCCAGCAGCGACCCCGGGACACCAAACACTGAAGCTTTCTTT. Protein product: CASSDPGTPNTEAFF.

The chain employs TRBV3-1 and TRBJ1-2, with a weak D call TRBD1 (5 bases). The CDR3 runs 14 residues. From germline, CDR1 is LGHDT and CDR2 YNNKEL (reference sequence). V gave up 0 bases and J gave up 2 bases, with 7 bases separating them. Written as DNA, the CDR3 is TGTGCCAGCAGCCAAGAGCGGACAAACTATGGCTACACCTTC. This codes for CASSQERTNYGYTF.

This clonotype is a singleton in its sample. The V gene is TRBV18, the J gene TRBJ2-7, with 10 bases matching TRBD2. This CDR3 is built from 16 residues. Germline-derived CDR1 and CDR2 are KGHSH and LQKENI. The V and J ends lost 2 bases and 3 bases, in that order; junction bases with no gene match: 7. The CDR3 sequence: CASSPGLAEALYEQYF. The CDR3 nucleotides are TGTGCCAGCTCACCAGGACTAGCGGAGGCGCTCTACGAGCAGTACTTC.

This chain connects TRBV27 to TRBJ2-4, with D perhaps matching TRBD2 (7 bases). CDR3 length: 15 residues. Looked up from germline, CDR1 is MNHEY and CDR2 is SMNVEV (reference sequence). V was cut by 4 bases and J by 7 bases, with 17 bases left in between. The CDR3 here is CASSWSKGEGNIQYF. The CDR3 bases are TGTGCCAGCAGTTGGTCCAAGGGGGAGGGGAACATTCAGTACTTC.

V gene TRBV3-1 combines with J gene TRBJ2-5, with 10 bases lining up with TRBD2. Germline CDR1 reads LGHDT; CDR2 reads YNNKEL (reference sequence). The CDR3 is 16 amino acids. The V segment lost 3 bases and the J segment 1 base; nucleotides outside the gene matches: 5. CDR3 sequence reads: CASSHSGRPSQETQYF. The CDR3 nucleotides read TGTGCCAGCAGCCATAGCGGGAGGCCCTCCCAAGAGACCCAGTACTTC.

The V call is TRBV4-3, the J call TRBJ1-5; no reliable D call. Trimming removed 4 bases at V and 5 bases at J, with 12 bases between. The CDR3 is 14 residues long. The V gene's germline CDR1 is LGHNA and CDR2 YSLEER. Here the CDR3 reads CASSLARKHQPQHF. The DNA for the CDR3 is TGCGCCAGCAGCCTGGCGAGGAAACATCAGCCCCAGCATTTT.

The V call is TRBV7-2, the J call TRBJ2-1; 8 bases fit TRBD2. This CDR3 contains 13 residues. The germline V gene has CDR1 SGHTA and CDR2 FQGNSA. V gave up 5 bases and J gave up 13 bases; unmatched junction bases: 10. CDR3 in DNA: TGTGCCAGCAGCGAAAAAACCGGGACTAGTCAGTTCTTC. Its protein product is CASSEKTGTSQFF.